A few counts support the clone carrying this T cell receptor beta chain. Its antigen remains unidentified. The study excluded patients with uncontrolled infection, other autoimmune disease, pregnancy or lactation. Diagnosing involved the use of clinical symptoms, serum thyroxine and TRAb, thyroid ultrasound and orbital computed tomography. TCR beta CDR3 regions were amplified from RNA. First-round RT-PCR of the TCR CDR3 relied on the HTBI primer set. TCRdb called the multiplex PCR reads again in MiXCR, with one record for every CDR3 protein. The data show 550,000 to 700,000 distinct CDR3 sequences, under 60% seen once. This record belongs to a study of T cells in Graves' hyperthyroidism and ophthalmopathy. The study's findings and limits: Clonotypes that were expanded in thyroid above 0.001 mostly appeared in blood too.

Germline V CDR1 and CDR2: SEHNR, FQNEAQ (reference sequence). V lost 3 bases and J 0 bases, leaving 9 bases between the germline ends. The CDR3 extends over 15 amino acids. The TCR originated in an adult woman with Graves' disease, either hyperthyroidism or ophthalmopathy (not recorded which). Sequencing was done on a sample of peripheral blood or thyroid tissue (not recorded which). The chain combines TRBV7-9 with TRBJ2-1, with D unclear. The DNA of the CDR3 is TGTGCCAGCAGCTTTACACGGAGCTCCTACAATGAGCAGTTCTTC. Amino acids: CASSFTRSSYNEQFF.